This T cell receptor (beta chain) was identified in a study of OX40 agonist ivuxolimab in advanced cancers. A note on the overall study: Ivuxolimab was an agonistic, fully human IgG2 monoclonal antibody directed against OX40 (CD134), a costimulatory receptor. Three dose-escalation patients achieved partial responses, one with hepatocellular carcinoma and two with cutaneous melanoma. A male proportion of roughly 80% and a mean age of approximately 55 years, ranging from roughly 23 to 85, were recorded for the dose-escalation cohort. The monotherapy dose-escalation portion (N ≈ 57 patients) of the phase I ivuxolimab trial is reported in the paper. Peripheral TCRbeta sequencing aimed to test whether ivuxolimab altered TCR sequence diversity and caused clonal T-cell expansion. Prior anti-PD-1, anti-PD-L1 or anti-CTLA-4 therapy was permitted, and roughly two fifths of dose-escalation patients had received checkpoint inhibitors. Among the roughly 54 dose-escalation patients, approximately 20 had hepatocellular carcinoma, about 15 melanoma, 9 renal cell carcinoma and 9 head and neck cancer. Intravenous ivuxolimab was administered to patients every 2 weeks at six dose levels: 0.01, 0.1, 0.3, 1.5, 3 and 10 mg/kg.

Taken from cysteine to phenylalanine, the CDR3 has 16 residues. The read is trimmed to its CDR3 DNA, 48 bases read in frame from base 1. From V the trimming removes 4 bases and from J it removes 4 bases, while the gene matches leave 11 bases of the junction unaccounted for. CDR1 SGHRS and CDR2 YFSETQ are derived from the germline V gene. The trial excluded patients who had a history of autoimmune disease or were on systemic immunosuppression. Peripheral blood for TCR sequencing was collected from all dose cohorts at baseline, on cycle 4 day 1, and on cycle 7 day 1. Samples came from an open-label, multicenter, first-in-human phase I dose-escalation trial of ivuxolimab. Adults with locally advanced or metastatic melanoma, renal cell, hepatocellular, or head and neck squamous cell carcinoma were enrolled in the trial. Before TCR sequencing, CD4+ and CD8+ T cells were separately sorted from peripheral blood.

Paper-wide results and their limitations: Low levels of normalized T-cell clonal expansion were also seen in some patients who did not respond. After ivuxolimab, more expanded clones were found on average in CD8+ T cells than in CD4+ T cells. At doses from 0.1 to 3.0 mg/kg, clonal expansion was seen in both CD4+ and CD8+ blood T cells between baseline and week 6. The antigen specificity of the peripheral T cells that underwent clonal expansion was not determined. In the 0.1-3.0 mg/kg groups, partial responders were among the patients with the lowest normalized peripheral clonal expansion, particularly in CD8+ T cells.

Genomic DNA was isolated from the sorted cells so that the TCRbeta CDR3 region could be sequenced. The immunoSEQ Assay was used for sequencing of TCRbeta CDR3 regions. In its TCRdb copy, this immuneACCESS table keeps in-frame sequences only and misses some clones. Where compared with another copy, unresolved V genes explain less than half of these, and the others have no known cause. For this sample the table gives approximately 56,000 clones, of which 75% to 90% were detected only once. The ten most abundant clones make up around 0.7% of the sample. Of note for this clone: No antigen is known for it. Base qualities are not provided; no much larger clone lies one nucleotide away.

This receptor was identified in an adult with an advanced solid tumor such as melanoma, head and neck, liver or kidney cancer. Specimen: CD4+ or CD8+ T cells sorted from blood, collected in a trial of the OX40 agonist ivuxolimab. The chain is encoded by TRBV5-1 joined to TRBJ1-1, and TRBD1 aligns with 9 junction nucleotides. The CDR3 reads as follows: CASSRDRGTAGTEAFF. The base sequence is TGCGCCAGCAGCCGCGACAGGGGGACTGCGGGCACTGAAGCTTTCTTT.